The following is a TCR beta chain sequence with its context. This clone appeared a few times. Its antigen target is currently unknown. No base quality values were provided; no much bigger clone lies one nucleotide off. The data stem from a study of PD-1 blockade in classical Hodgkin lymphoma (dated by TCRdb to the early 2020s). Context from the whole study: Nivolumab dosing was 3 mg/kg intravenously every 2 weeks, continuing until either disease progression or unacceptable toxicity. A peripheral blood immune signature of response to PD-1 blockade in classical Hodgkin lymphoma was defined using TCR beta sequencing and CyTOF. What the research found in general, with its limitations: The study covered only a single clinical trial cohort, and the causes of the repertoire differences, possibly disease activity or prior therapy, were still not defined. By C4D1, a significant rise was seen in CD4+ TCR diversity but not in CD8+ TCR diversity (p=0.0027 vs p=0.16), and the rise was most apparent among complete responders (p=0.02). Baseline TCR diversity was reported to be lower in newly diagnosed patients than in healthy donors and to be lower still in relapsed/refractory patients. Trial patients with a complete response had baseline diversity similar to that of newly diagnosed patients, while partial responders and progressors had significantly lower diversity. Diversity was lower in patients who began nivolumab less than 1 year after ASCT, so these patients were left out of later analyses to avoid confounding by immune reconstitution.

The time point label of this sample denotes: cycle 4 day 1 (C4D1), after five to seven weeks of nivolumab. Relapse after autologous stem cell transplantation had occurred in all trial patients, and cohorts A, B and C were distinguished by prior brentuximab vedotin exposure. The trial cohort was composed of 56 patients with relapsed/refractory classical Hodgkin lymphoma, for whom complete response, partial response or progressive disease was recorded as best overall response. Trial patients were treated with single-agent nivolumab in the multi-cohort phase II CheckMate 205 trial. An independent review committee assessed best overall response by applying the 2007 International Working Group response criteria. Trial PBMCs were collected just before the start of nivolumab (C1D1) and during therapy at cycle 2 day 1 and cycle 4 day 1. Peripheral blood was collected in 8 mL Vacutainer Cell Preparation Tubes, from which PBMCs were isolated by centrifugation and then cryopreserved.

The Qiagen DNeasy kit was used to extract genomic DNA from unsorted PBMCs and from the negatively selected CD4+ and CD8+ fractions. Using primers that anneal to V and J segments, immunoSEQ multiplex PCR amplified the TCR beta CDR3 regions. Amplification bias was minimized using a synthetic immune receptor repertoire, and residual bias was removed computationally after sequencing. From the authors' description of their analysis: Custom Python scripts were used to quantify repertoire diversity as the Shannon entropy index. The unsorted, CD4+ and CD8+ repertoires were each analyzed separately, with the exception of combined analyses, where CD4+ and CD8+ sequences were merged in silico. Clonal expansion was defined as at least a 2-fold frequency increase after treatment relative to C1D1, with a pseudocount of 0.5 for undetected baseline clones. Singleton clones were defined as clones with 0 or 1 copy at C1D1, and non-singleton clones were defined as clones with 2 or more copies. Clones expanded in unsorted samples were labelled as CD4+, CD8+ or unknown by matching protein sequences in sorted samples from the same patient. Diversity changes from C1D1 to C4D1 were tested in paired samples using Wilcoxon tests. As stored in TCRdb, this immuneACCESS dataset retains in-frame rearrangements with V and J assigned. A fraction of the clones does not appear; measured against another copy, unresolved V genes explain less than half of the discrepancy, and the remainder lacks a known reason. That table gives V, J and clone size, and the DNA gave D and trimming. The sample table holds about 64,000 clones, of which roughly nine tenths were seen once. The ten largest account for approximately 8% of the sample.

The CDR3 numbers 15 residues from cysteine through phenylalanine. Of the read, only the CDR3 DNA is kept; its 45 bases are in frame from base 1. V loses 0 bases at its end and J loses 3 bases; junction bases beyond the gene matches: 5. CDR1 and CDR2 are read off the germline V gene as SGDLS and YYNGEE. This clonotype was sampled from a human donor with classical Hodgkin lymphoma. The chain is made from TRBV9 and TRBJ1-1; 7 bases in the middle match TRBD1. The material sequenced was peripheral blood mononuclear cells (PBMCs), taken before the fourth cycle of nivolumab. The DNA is TGTGCCAGCAGCGTAGTTTCGACAGGGTACACTGAAGCTTTCTTT. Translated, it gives CASSVVSTGYTEAFF.